The 15 T cell receptor beta chains reported below all come from one sample, sequenced in a study of T cell repertoires in cytomegalovirus infection. Which antigens these TCRs recognize remains unknown. TCRdb used MiXCR to reprocess the reads, holding one entry per CDR3 protein. The table includes just under 500,000 distinct CDR3 sequences, 30% to 40% detected once. The source was cultured PBMCs, collected from culture after CMV antigen stimulation. The receptors were sampled from a human donor in good health (CMV status not recorded). Some clones in this sample may be carry-over from other donors' samples.

There are many counts of this clonotype. The rearrangement links TRBV19 to TRBJ2-1; 7 bases fit TRBD1. CDR3 size: 15 residues. With V trimmed by 5 bases and J by 6 bases, 10 bases remained unmatched. Germline V gene sequence: CDR1 LNHDA, CDR2 SQIVND (reference sequence). CDR3 sequence (DNA): TGTGCCAGTAGTTGGACAGGCCTCTTTCGCAATGAGCAGTTCTTC. As protein: CASSWTGLFRNEQFF. Combining the CDR3 with reference TRBV19 and TRBJ2-1 gives the whole variable domain DGGITQSPKYLFRKEGQNVTLSCEQNLNHDAMYWYRQDPGQGLRLIYYSQIVNDFQKGDIAEGYSVSREKKESFPLTVTSAQKNPTAFYLCASSWTGLFRNEQFFGPGTRLTVL.

The table lists this clonotype with a count of one. The chain has TRBV18 and TRBJ1-6, with 7 nucleotides matching TRBD1. The CDR3 is made up of 15 amino acids. The ends lost 3 bases at V and 4 bases at J; junction bases unmatched: 3. Germline V gene sequence: CDR1 KGHSH, CDR2 LQKENI. CDR3 nucleotide sequence: TGTGCCAGCTCACCTGGGACAGCTTATAATTCACCCCTCCACTTT. Protein sequence: CASSPGTAYNSPLHF.

The V call is TRBV6-6, the J call TRBJ2-6; TRBD2 aligns across 8 bases. The junction had 2 bases not matched to a gene; V was cut back by 6 bases and J by 4 bases. Germline CDR1 and CDR2: MNHNY and SVGAGI (reference sequence). The CDR3 has 14 residues. CDR3 protein: CASSRGGGANVLTF. The CDR3 nucleotides read TGTGCCAGCAGCCGGGGGGGGGGGGCCAACGTCCTGACTTTC.

The gene calls are TRBV6-2 or TRBV6-3 and TRBJ1-1; a weak D match, TRBD1 (5 bases). V lost 0 bases to trimming and J lost 4 bases, with 12 bases between them. Germline CDR1 reads MNHEY; CDR2 reads SVGEGT. The CDR3 is made up of 15 amino acids. The CDR3 sequence is CASSYSGAPGTEAFF. In DNA, the CDR3 is TGTGCCAGCAGTTACTCTGGGGCGCCGGGCACTGAAGCTTTCTTT.

The table lists this clonotype with a count of one. The chain combines TRBV6-1 with TRBJ1-2; 8 bases are a match to TRBD1. Germline lookup yields CDR1 MNHNS and CDR2 SASEGT. Trimming at V came to 8 bases and at J to 6 bases, leaving 5 bases not matched to a gene. This CDR3 spans 12 amino acids. The DNA for the CDR3 is TGTGCCAGCCTACAGGGGGTGGATGGCTACACCTTC. Translation: CASLQGVDGYTF.

The chain is built from TRBV5-4 and TRBJ1-2, with TRBD1 as a possible D gene (6 bases). The CDR3 spans 15 residues. From germline, CDR1 is SGHNT and CDR2 YYREEE (reference sequence). Trimming cost V 1 base and J 0 bases, with 10 bases left between them. The CDR3 protein is CASSLPQGANYGYTF. The CDR3 nucleotides are TGTGCCAGCAGCTTGCCACAGGGAGCTAACTATGGCTACACCTTC.

The chain joins TRBV7-4 to TRBJ1-1; the D gene is possibly TRBD1 (6 bases). Between the trimmed V and J ends, which lost 5 bases and 4 bases, there was a span of 14 bases. This CDR3 is built from 14 residues. In germline, CDR1 is SGHVT, CDR2 SQSDAQ. CDR3 region: CASSPPRGSTEAFF. The CDR3, as DNA: TGTGCCAGCAGCCCTCCGAGGGGGAGCACTGAAGCTTTCTTT.

This chain's CDR3 is CASRTAVWEQYV. CDR3 coding DNA: TGTGCCAGCAGAACAGCCGTGTGGGAGCAGTACGTC. The chain employs TRBV6-2 or TRBV6-3 and TRBJ2-7; D gene unclear. Trimming shortened V by 6 bases and J by 7 bases, and 13 bases separated the two germline ends. Germline loops: CDR1 MNHEY, CDR2 SVGEGT. There are 12 residues in the CDR3.

This clonotype was counted only a few times. J is TRBJ1-4 and V is TRBV20-1; TRBD1 is a possible D gene (6 bases). This CDR3 contains 13 residues. V shed 4 bases and J shed 7 bases, with 13 bases lying between them. Germline V gene data show CDR1 as DFQATT and CDR2 as SNEGSKA (reference sequence). The CDR3 coding sequence is TGCAGTGCTATTTCACCGGGGGCTGAAAAACTGTTTTTT. This sequence encodes CSAISPGAEKLFF.

This clonotype was seen a handful of times. The rearrangement joins TRBV6-6 to TRBJ2-3; 12 bases fit TRBD2. The V gene end was trimmed by 0 bases and the J gene end by 3 bases; junction bases not matched to a gene: 13. In germline, CDR1 is MNHNY, CDR2 SVGAGI (reference sequence). The CDR3 runs to 20 residues. As DNA, the CDR3 is TGTGCCAGCAGTTACTCGAGTTTCCTAGCGGGAGGGCGGGGGACAGATACGCAGTATTTT. Its translation: CASSYSSFLAGGRGTDTQYF.

This clonotype has just a few counts. This chain connects TRBV7-8 to TRBJ2-1, with 10 positions matching TRBD2. CDR1 and CDR2 from the germline V gene are SGHVS and FQNEAQ. The CDR3 is 17 residues long. Germline trimming cut 4 bases from V and 9 bases from J; bases unmatched to any gene: 15. For the CDR3, the DNA is TGTGCCAGCAGCTCGAGAGATCCGGGACTAGCGAGAGGTGAGCAGTTCTTC. Protein: CASSSRDPGLARGEQFF.

The rearrangement uses TRBV2 and TRBJ2-1; the D is unclear. CDR3 length equals 14 residues. In germline, CDR1 is SNHLY, CDR2 FYNNEI. V lost 6 bases and J 3 bases, leaving 12 bases between the germline ends. The CDR3 reads CASSVGRIYNEQFF. As DNA, the CDR3 is TGTGCCAGCAGCGTTGGACGGATCTACAATGAGCAGTTCTTC.

The CDR3 region is CASSVAMGQRHYGYTF. The DNA of the CDR3 is TGTGCCAGCAGCGTAGCCATGGGACAGCGACACTATGGCTACACCTTC. This chain links TRBV9 with TRBJ1-2, with TRBD1 identical over 7 bases. The germline CDR1 and CDR2 sequences are SGDLS and YYNGEE. The V segment lost 0 bases and the J segment 3 bases; nucleotides outside the gene matches: 8. There are 16 residues in the CDR3.

This clonotype was observed a handful of times. This chain uses TRBV19 with TRBJ2-6; D possibly corresponds to TRBD2 (5 bases). Germline V gene sequence: CDR1 LNHDA, CDR2 SQIVND (reference sequence). There are 14 residues in the CDR3. The CDR3 coding sequence is TGTGGTACAACCAGGACTTCTGGGGCCAACGTCCTGACTTTC. Its translation is CGTTRTSGANVLTF.

The chain carries TRBV4-1 and TRBJ1-1, with 9 bases lining up with TRBD1. The V gene's germline CDR1 is MGHRA and CDR2 YSYEKL. The CDR3 totals 15 residues. Trimming removed 5 bases from V and 2 bases from J; junction bases left unmatched: 6. CDR3 amino acids: CASSETGGVNTEAFF. For the CDR3, the DNA is TGCGCCAGCAGCGAAACAGGGGGCGTTAACACTGAAGCTTTCTTT.